This T cell receptor beta chain derives from a study of T cell responses to AZD1222 COVID-19 vaccine. Study-level background: Second doses were pooled across both intervals (about 4 or about 12 weeks).

Generated by immunoSEQ multiplex PCR, the TCRdb table keeps only in-frame clones and is missing some. This table holds around 130,000 clones, about 94% found once. This clone was seen a single time. Antigen specificity is unknown. Overall study results and limits: Only a handful of AZD1222 recipients, roughly 6 in all, had baseline seropositivity.

V shed 4 bases and J shed 7 bases, with 22 bases lying between them. The CDR3 consists of 16 residues. Germline CDR1 reads GTSNPN; CDR2 reads SVGIG (reference sequence). This receptor was identified in an adult in good health. The sequencing used peripheral blood, collected on day 0 of AZD1222 vaccination. The chain recombines TRBV30 with TRBJ1-4; TRBD1 might be the D (5 bases). The CDR3 DNA reads TGTGCCTGGAAGGCGAAGGGGCCGCCGGGGGGTGAAAAACTGTTTTTT. Its translation is CAWKAKGPPGGEKLFF.